The clone carrying this T cell receptor (beta chain) was counted ten times or more. Its antigen is not identified. Germline loops: CDR1 SNHLY, CDR2 FYNNEI. The CDR3 is 14 residues long. V was shortened by 7 bases and J by 2 bases, with 12 bases between the two germline ends. The sample's time point: newly diagnosed GD, antithyroid drugs for less than 3 months. Construction of the TCR library relied on RNA isolated from PBMCs. The data were taken from a study of regulatory T cells in long-lasting Graves disease. Study results and limitations: When disease was persistent, TRBV28, TRBJ1-2 and TRBJ2-5 were the favored segments. Persistent Graves' patients showed reduced TCR diversity versus newly diagnosed patients. Newly diagnosed patients shared 1,000 or so public clonotypes; persistent patients shared around 2,800.

Arm-PCR with iRepertoire HTBI primers amplified the CDR3 regions for these TCR beta libraries. TCRdb reprocessed the multiplex PCR reads via MiXCR and lists one record per CDR3 protein. Seen here are about 500,000 distinct CDR3 sequences, 12% observed once, and the top ten hold around 10%. The data also belong to a second study, concerning T cells in Graves' hyperthyroidism and ophthalmopathy. This second report adds: Across 18 months, stable Graves' hyperthyroidism was marked by no progression to ophthalmopathy.

The receptor's source is a woman between 25 and 40 years old with Graves disease. The chain carries TRBV2 and TRBJ1-5; D unresolved. Sample: peripheral blood mononuclear cells (PBMCs), taken at new diagnosis, from a patient treated with antithyroid drugs. CDR3 bases: TGTGCCAGCATTTTTGATGTTGGCAATCAGCCCCAGCATTTT. Protein product: CASIFDVGNQPQHF.